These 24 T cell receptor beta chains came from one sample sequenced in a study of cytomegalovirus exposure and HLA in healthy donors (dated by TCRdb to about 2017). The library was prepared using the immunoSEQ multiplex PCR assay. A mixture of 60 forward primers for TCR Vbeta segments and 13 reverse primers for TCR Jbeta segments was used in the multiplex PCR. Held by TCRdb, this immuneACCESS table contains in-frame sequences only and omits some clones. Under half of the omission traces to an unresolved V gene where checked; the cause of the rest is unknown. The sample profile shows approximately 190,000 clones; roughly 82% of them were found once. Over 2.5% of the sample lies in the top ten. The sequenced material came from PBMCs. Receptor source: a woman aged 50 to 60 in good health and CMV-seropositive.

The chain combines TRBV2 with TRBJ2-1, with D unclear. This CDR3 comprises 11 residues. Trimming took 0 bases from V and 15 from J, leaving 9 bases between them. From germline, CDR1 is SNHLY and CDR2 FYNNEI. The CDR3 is CASSEASPGFF. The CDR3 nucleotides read TGTGCCAGCAGTGAAGCGTCCCCCGGGTTCTTC. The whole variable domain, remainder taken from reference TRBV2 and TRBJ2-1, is EPEVTQTPSHQVTQMGQEVILRCVPISNHLYFYWYRQILGQKVEFLVSFYNNEISEKSEIFDDQFSVERPDGSNFTLKIRSTKLEDSAMYFCASSEASPGFFGPGTRLTVL.

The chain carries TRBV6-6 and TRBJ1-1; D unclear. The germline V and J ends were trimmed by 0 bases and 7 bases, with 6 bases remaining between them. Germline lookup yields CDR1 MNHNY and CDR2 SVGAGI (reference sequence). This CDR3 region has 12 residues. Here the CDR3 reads CASSYSGSEAFF. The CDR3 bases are TGTGCCAGCAGTTACTCAGGGAGTGAAGCTTTCTTT.

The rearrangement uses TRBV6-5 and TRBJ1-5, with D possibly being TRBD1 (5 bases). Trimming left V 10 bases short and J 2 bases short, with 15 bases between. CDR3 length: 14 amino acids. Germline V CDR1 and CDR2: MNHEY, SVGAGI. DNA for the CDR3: TGTGCCACCATCCGGACATTTGGCAATCAGCCCCAGCATTTT. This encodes CATIRTFGNQPQHF.

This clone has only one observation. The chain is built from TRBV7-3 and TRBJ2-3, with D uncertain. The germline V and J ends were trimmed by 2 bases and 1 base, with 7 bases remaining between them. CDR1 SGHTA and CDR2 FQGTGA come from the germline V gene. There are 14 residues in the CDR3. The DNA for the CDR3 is TGTGCCAGCAGCTTAGGGCAACGCACAGATACGCAGTATTTT. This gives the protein CASSLGQRTDTQYF.

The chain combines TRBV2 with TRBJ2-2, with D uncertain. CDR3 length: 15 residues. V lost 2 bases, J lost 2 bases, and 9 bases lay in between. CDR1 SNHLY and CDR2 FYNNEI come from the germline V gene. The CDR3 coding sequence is TGTGCCAGCAGTGAAACCACAACCAACACCGGGGAGCTGTTTTTT. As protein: CASSETTTNTGELFF.

The CDR3 protein is CASSADNSYEQYF. The CDR3 bases are TGCGCCAGCAGCGCCGACAACTCCTACGAGCAGTACTTC. The rearrangement joins TRBV5-1 to TRBJ2-7; no definite D call. This CDR3 is 13 amino acids long. The V end lost 4 bases, the J end lost 0 bases, and 8 bases lay between the germline ends. Germline V gene data show CDR1 as SGHRS and CDR2 as YFSETQ. The whole variable domain, filled in from reference TRBV5-1 and TRBJ2-7, reads KAGVTQTPRYLIKTRGQQVTLSCSPISGHRSVSWYQQTPGQGLQFLFEYFSETQRNKGNFPGRFSGRQFSNSRSEMNVSTLELGDSALYLCASSADNSYEQYFGPGTRLTVT.

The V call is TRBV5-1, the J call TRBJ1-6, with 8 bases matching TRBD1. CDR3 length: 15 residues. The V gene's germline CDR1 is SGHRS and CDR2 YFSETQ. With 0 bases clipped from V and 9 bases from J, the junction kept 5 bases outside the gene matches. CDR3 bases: TGCGCCAGCAGCTTGGTCGGGACAGGCTCTTCACCCCTCCACTTT. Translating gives CASSLVGTGSSPLHF. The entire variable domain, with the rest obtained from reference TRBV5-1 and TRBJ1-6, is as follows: KAGVTQTPRYLIKTRGQQVTLSCSPISGHRSVSWYQQTPGQGLQFLFEYFSETQRNKGNFPGRFSGRQFSNSRSEMNVSTLELGDSALYLCASSLVGTGSSPLHFGNGTRLTVT.

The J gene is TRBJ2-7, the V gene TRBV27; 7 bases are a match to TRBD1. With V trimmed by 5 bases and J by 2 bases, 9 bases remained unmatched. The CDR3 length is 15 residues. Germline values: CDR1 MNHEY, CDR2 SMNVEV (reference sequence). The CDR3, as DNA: TGTGCCAGCAGTCCCCGGGACAGCCTAACCTACGAGCAGTACTTC. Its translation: CASSPRDSLTYEQYF.

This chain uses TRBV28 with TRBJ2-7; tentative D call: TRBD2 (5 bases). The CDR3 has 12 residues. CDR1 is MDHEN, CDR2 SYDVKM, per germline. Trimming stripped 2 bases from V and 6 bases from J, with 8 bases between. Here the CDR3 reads CASSLKGAEQYF. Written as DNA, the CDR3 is TGTGCCAGCAGTTTAAAGGGAGCCGAGCAGTACTTC.

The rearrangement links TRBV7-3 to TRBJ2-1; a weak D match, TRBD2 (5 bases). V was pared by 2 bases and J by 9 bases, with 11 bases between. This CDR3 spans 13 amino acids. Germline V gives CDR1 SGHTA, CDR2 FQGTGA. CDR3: CASSLGQEGEQFF. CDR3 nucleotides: TGTGCCAGCAGCTTAGGGCAAGAGGGTGAGCAGTTCTTC.

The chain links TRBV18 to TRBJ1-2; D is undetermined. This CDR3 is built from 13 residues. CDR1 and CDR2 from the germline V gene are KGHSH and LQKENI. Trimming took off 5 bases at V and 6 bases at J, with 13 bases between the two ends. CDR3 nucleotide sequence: TGTGCCAGCTCAGAAAACAGCTCTAATGGCTACACCTTC. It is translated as CASSENSSNGYTF.

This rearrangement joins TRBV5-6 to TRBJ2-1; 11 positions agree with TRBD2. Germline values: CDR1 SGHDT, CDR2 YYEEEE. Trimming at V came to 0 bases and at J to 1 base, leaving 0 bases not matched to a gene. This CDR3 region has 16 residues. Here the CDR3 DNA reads TGTGCCAGCAGCTTGGGACTAGCGGGGTCCTACAATGAGCAGTTCTTC. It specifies CASSLGLAGSYNEQFF.

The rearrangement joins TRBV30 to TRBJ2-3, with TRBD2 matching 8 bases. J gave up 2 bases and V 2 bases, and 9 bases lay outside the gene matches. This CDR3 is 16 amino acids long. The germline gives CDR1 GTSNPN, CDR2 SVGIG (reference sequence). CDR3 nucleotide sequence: TGTGCCTGGAGTTTCCTCAGGCGGGGGGACACAGATACGCAGTATTTT. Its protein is CAWSFLRRGDTDTQYF. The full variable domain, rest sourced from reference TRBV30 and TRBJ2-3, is SQTIHQWPATLVQPVGSPLSLECTVEGTSNPNLYWYRQAAGRGLQLLFYSVGIGQISSEVPQNLSASRPQDRQFILSSKKLLLSDSGFYLCAWSFLRRGDTDTQYFGPGTRLTVL.

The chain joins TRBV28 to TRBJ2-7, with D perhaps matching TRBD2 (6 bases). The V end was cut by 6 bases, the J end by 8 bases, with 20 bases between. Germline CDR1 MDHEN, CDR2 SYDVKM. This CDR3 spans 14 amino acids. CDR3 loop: CASSFPRDSGKQYF. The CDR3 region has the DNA TGTGCCAGCAGCTTTCCCCGGGACTCAGGGAAGCAGTACTTC.

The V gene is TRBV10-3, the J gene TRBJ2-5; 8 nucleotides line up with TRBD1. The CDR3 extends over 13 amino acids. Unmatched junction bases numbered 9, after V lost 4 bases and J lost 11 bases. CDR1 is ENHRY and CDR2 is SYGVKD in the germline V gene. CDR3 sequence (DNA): TGTGCCATCAGTGGGACAGGGTCGGGAGAGCAGTACTTC. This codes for CAISGTGSGEQYF.

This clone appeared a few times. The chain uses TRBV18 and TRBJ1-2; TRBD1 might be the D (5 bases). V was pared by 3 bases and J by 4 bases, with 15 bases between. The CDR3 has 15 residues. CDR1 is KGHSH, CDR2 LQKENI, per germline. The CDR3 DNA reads TGTGCCAGCTCACCTGAAGCGGGGGTTGCCTATGGCTACACCTTC. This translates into CASSPEAGVAYGYTF.

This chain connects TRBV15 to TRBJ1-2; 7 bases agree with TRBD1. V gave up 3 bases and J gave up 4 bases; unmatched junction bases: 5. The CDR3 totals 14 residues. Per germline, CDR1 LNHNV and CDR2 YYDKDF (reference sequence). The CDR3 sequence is CATSSRDSIYGYTF. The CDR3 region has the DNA TGTGCCACCAGCAGCCGGGACAGTATCTATGGCTACACCTTC.

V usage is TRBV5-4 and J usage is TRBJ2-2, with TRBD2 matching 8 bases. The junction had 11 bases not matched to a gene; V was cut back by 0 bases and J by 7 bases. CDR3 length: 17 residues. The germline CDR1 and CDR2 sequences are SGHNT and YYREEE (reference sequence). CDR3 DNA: TGTGCCAGCAGCTTGGACGGGACTAGGGGTTACCACGGGGAGCTGTTTTTT. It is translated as CASSLDGTRGYHGELFF.

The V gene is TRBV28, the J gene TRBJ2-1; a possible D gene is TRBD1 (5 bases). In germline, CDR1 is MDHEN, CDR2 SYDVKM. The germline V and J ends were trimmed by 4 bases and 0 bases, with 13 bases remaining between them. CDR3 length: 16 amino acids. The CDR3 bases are TGTGCCAGCAGTTCTGACAGTCAAGTCTCCTACAATGAGCAGTTCTTC. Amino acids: CASSSDSQVSYNEQFF.

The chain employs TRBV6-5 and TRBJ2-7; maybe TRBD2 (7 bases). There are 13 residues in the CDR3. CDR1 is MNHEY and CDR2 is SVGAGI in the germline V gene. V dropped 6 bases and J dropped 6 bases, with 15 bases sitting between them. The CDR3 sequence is CASRREGGGEQYF. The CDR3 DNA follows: TGTGCCAGCAGAAGGGAGGGGGGTGGCGAGCAGTACTTC.

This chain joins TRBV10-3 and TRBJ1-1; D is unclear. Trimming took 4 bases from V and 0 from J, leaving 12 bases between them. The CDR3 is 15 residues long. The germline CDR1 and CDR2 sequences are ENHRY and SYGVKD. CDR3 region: CAISVMFEMNTEAFF. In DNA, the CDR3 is TGTGCCATCAGTGTAATGTTCGAGATGAACACTGAAGCTTTCTTT.

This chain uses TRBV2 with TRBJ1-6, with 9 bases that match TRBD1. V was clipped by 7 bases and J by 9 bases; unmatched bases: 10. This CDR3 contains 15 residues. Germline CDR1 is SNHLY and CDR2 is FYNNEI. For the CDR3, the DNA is TGTGCCAGCAACCCTTTGACAGGGGGTGGTTCACCCCTCCACTTT. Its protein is CASNPLTGGGSPLHF.

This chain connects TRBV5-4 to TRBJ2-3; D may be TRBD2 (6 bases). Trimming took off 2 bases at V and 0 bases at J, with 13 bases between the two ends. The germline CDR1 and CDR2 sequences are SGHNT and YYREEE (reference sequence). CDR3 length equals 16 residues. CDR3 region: CASSLFAGPSTDTQYF. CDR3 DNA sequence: TGTGCCAGCAGCTTATTTGCGGGGCCTAGCACAGATACGCAGTATTTT.

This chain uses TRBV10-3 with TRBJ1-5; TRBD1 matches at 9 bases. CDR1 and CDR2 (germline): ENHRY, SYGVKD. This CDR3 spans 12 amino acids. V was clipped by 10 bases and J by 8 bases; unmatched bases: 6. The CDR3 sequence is CASSQGAEPQHF. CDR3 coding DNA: TGTGCCAGTTCACAGGGGGCTGAGCCCCAGCATTTT.